The entry below gives a single T cell receptor (beta chain) sequence along with its context. Trimming left V 2 bases short and J 2 bases short, with 13 bases between. Germline loops: CDR1 MGHRA, CDR2 YSYEKL. The CDR3 has 15 amino acids. No ophthalmopathy progression within 18 months constituted stable Graves' hyperthyroidism. The patients, who ranged from 18 to 65 in age, presented with newly diagnosed hyperthyroidism lasting under 2 months. Amplification of TCR beta CDR3 regions was performed using RNA transcripts as template. The TCR CDR3 was amplified in a first-round RT-PCR using the HTBI primer set. Via MiXCR, TCRdb re-called the multiplex PCR reads, giving one row per CDR3 protein. Of 450,000 to 650,000 distinct CDR3 sequences listed, 20% are singletons. These data originate in a study of T cells in Graves' hyperthyroidism and ophthalmopathy. Across the study: Blood from the periphery was taken at initial diagnosis, before any treatment.

This receptor was obtained from a man aged 18 to 30 with Graves' hyperthyroidism. The material sequenced was blood. The chain carries TRBV4-1 and TRBJ2-7; weak D call: TRBD1 (5 bases). CDR3 residues: CASSQSDDSTYEQYF. The CDR3 DNA follows: TGCGCCAGCAGCCAAAGTGACGACAGCACCTACGAGCAGTACTTC.